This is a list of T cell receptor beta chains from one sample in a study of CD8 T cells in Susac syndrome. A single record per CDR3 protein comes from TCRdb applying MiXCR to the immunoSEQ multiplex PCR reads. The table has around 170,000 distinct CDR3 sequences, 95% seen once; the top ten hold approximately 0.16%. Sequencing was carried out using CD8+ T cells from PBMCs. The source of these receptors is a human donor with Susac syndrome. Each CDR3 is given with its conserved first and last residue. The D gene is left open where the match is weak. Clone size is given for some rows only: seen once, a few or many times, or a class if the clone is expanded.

CSALTVDLGSGANVLTF | TGCAGCGCCCTGACAGTAGACTTGGGTAGTGGGGCCAACGTCCTGACTTTC | TRBJ2-6 | TRBV29-1 | . | .
CAWRDRVIAKNIQYF | TGTGCCTGGAGAGACAGGGTAATAGCCAAAAACATTCAGTACTTC | TRBJ2-4 | TRBV30 | TRBD1 | once
CASSRGRENEAFF | TGTGCCAGCTCACGCGGTCGGGAGAATGAAGCTTTCTTT | TRBJ1-1 | TRBV18 | . | .
CASSTTVMNTEAFF | TGTGCCAGCAGCACAACAGTGATGAACACTGAAGCTTTCTTT | TRBJ1-1 | TRBV5-4 | . | .
CAWSPVRFTNTGELFF | TGTGCCTGGAGTCCCGTCAGGTTCACGAACACCGGGGAGCTGTTTTTT | TRBJ2-2 | TRBV30 | . | .
CASSQGTYRDYEQYF | TGTGCCAGCAGCCAAGGTACCTACAGGGACTACGAGCAGTACTTC | TRBJ2-7 | TRBV3-1 | . | .
CASSLFGTSGGPVLLPTYEQYF | TGTGCCAGCAGTTTATTCGGGACTAGCGGGGGGCCCGTCCTCCTCCCAACCTACGAGCAGTACTTC | TRBJ2-7 | TRBV27 | TRBD2 | .
CASSFNLDPYEQYF | TGCGCCAGCAGCTTTAACCTGGACCCATACGAGCAGTACTTC | TRBJ2-7 | TRBV5-1 | . | .
CSARSGLAGTTNTGELFF | TGCAGTGCTAGATCCGGACTAGCGGGGACTACGAACACCGGGGAGCTGTTTTTT | TRBJ2-2 | TRBV20-1 | TRBD2 | .
CASSGLNNEQFF | TGTGCCAGCAGTGGACTAAACAATGAGCAGTTCTTC | TRBJ2-1 | TRBV25-1 | . | .
CASSTTGTESSYEQYF | TGTGCCAGCAGCACTACCGGGACGGAATCCTCCTACGAGCAGTACTTC | TRBJ2-7 | TRBV13 | . | .
CASSLVGSGGSTDTQYF | TGTGCCAGCAGCTTAGTGGGTAGCGGGGGATCCACAGATACGCAGTATTTT | TRBJ2-3 | TRBV11-2 | TRBD2 | .
CASSPPVTLYGYTF | TGTGCCAGCTCACCACCTGTAACCCTCTATGGCTACACCTTC | TRBJ1-2 | TRBV18 | . | .
CASSLGLAGGTDTQYF | TGTGCCAGCAGCTTGGGACTAGCGGGGGGCACAGATACGCAGTATTTT | TRBJ2-3 | TRBV7-3 | TRBD2 | few
CASSLSGGDNQPQHF | TGTGCCAGCAGCTTGTCCGGGGGTGACAATCAGCCCCAGCATTTT | TRBJ1-5 | TRBV5-6 | . | .
CASSLGVATEAFF | TGTGCCAGCAGCTTGGGGGTCGCCACTGAAGCTTTCTTT | TRBJ1-1 | TRBV5-6 | . | .
CASSSATASTDTQYF | TGTGCCAGCAGCTCAGCGACAGCTAGCACAGATACGCAGTATTTT | TRBJ2-3 | TRBV7-9 | . | .
CASSLAPGGHYEQYF | TGTGCCAGCAGTCTAGCCCCAGGGGGCCACTACGAGCAGTACTTC | TRBJ2-7 | TRBV27 | TRBD1 | .
CASSLKGAGEKLFF | TGTGCCAGCAGTTTAAAGGGGGCAGGTGAAAAACTGTTTTTT | TRBJ1-4 | TRBV12-3/TRBV12-4 | TRBD1 | .
CASSLTGGPSYEQYF | TGTGCCAGCAGCCTGACAGGGGGCCCCTCCTACGAGCAGTACTTC | TRBJ2-7 | TRBV5-6 | TRBD1 | once
CASSQAQNTGELFF | TGTGCCAGCAGCCAAGCGCAAAACACCGGGGAGCTGTTTTTT | TRBJ2-2 | TRBV4-2 | . | .
CASSLAGTGSTGELFF | TGTGCCAGCAGCTTGGCAGGGACAGGGAGCACCGGGGAGCTGTTTTTT | TRBJ2-2 | TRBV5-4 | TRBD1 | .
CASSYSIPGQPNEKLFF | TGTGCCAGCAGTTACTCGATTCCCGGACAGCCTAATGAAAAACTGTTTTTT | TRBJ1-4 | TRBV6-5 | . | .
CASSEVGLAVTQFF | TGTGCCAGCAGTGAAGTAGGACTAGCGGTCACGCAGTTCTTC | TRBJ2-1 | TRBV6-1 | TRBD2 | once
CASRPTDVFSKNIQYF | TGTGCCAGCAGACCAACCGACGTTTTTTCCAAAAACATTCAGTACTTC | TRBJ2-4 | TRBV5-6 | . | .
CASKTGTGDREQYF | TGTGCCAGCAAAACCGGGACAGGGGATCGCGAGCAGTACTTC | TRBJ2-7 | TRBV5-6 | TRBD1 | .
CASSYGGAYEQYF | TGTGCCAGCAGCTACGGGGGCGCCTACGAGCAGTACTTC | TRBJ2-7 | TRBV13 | . | .
CASSMSGLGTEAFF | TGTGCCAGTAGTATGTCTGGTTTGGGCACTGAAGCTTTCTTT | TRBJ1-1 | TRBV19 | . | .
CASSQGWTGSQETQYF | TGTGCCAGCAGCCAAGGGTGGACAGGGTCGCAAGAGACCCAGTACTTC | TRBJ2-5 | TRBV3-1 | TRBD1 | .
CASRGDYQPQHF | TGTGCCAGCAGGGGCGACTATCAGCCCCAGCATTTT | TRBJ1-5 | TRBV6-1 | . | .
CSVEEGEDGVTQYF | TGCAGCGTTGAAGAGGGAGAGGATGGGGTGACCCAGTACTTC | TRBJ2-5 | TRBV29-1 | . | .
CASSVEGGTNYGYTF | TGTGCCAGCAGCGTAGAAGGCGGAACTAACTATGGCTACACCTTC | TRBJ1-2 | TRBV9 | . | .
CAISEPTAGQGFEAFF | TGTGCCATCAGTGAGCCAACCGCTGGACAGGGGTTTGAAGCTTTCTTT | TRBJ1-1 | TRBV10-3 | TRBD1 | .
CASSEWTYTEAFF | TGTGCCAGCAGTGAGTGGACCTACACTGAAGCTTTCTTT | TRBJ1-1 | TRBV2 | . | .
CASHLGTEIYGYTF | TGTGCCAGCCACCTGGGAACAGAAATCTATGGCTACACCTTC | TRBJ1-2 | TRBV5-6 | . | .
CSAQDRDSNQPQHF | TGCAGTGCACAAGACAGGGATAGCAATCAGCCCCAGCATTTT | TRBJ1-5 | TRBV20-1 | TRBD1 | .
CASSLEGNSNQPQHF | TGTGCCAGCAGCTTGGAGGGAAATAGCAATCAGCCCCAGCATTTT | TRBJ1-5 | TRBV7-8 | . | .
CASRVHGDSNQPQHF | TGTGCCAGTAGGGTACACGGAGATAGCAATCAGCCCCAGCATTTT | TRBJ1-5 | TRBV19 | . | .
CASRRLNSASRDEQFF | TGTGCCAGCAGGCGCCTTAATAGCGCATCCCGTGATGAGCAGTTCTTC | TRBJ2-1 | TRBV27 | . | .
CASSLTGGGGNEQFF | TGTGCCAGCAGCTTGACAGGGGGAGGAGGAAATGAGCAGTTCTTC | TRBJ2-1 | TRBV5-8 | TRBD1 | .
CATSREFRDPTEAFF | TGTGCCACCAGCAGAGAATTCAGGGACCCCACTGAAGCTTTCTTT | TRBJ1-1 | TRBV15 | . | .
CASSQDPGAGYEQYF | TGTGCCAGCAGCCAAGATCCGGGAGCGGGCTACGAGCAGTACTTC | TRBJ2-7 | TRBV4-2 | . | .
CVTTGSGANVLTF | TGTGTAACTACAGGGTCTGGGGCCAACGTCCTGACTTTC | TRBJ2-6 | TRBV30 | . | .
CASSPTGGIFTDTQYF | TGTGCCAGCAGCCCGACAGGGGGGATATTCACAGATACGCAGTATTTT | TRBJ2-3 | TRBV9 | TRBD1 | .
CASRPPGQGNEKLFF | TGTGCCAGCAGACCGCCGGGACAGGGGAATGAAAAACTGTTTTTT | TRBJ1-4 | TRBV6-5 | TRBD1 | .
CAIKGTTNTGELFF | TGTGCCATCAAGGGAACGACGAACACCGGGGAGCTGTTTTTT | TRBJ2-2 | TRBV10-3 | . | .
CASSVIQLSGTHTEAFF | TGTGCCAGTAGTGTAATCCAGCTCTCCGGGACTCACACTGAAGCTTTCTTT | TRBJ1-1 | TRBV19 | . | once
CASSWASEAFF | TGTGCCAGCAGCTGGGCCAGTGAAGCTTTCTTT | TRBJ1-1 | TRBV5-6 | . | .
CASSWQEVDGYTF | TGTGCCAGCAGTTGGCAGGAAGTAGATGGCTACACCTTC | TRBJ1-2 | TRBV11-2 | . | .
CASSYSTTGDEQYF | TGTGCCAGCAGTTACTCGACCACAGGGGACGAGCAGTACTTC | TRBJ2-7 | TRBV6-5 | TRBD1 | .
CASSLAEAGRYGYTF | TGTGCCAGCAGCTTAGCAGAGGCAGGGCGATATGGCTACACCTTC | TRBJ1-2 | TRBV7-8 | . | .